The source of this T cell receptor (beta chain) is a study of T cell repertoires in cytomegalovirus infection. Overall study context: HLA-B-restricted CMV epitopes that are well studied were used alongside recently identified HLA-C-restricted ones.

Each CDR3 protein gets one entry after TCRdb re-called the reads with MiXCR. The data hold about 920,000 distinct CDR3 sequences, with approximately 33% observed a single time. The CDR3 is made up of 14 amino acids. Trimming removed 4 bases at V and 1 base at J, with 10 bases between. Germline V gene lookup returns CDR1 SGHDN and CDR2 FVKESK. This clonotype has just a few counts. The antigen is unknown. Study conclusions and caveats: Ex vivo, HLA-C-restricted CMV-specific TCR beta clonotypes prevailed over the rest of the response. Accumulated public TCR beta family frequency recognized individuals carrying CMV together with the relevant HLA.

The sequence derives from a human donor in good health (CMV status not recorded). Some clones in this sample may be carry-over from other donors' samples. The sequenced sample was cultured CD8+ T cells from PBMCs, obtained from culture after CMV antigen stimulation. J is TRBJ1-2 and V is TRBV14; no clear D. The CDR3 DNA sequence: TGTGCCAGCAGCCGCCTCGGGTTTAACTATGGCTACACCTTC. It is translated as CASSRLGFNYGYTF.